The 28 T cell receptor beta chains below were found in one sample sequenced in a study of Graves' ophthalmopathy and Graves' hyperthyroidism. Amplifying from RNA transcripts, the study obtained TCR beta CDR3 regions. The library came from an HTBI-primed first-round RT-PCR and a second-round multiplex PCR. TCRdb reprocessed the multiplex PCR reads via MiXCR and lists one record per CDR3 protein. The sample holds 150,000 or so distinct CDR3 sequences; less than 45% are singletons and the top ten take 5.8%. The specimen sequenced was peripheral blood. The source is a woman aged 40 to 55 with Graves' ophthalmopathy.

This clonotype was observed many times. The chain uses TRBV5-5 and TRBJ1-6; D uncertain. Trimming cost V 4 bases and J 10 bases, with 9 bases left between them. The CDR3 totals 12 residues. The germline V gene encodes CDR1 SGHKS and CDR2 YYEKEE (reference sequence). The CDR3 sequence: CASSTSNSPLHF. As DNA, the CDR3 is TGTGCCAGCAGCACCTCAAACTCACCCCTCCACTTT.

About this clonotype itself: A read error may explain this, as a much larger clone is one base away. The missing conserved phenylalanine or tryptophan at the end of this CDR3 makes a read error likely. The J gene is TRBJ2-2, the V gene TRBV12-3 or TRBV12-4; 10 bases are a match to TRBD1. Losses at the gene ends were 1 base for V and 5 bases for J; bases not matched to a gene: 1. The CDR3 is 15 residues long. This CDR3 is CASSLGQGATGELFL. The CDR3 bases are TGTGCCAGCAGTTTAGGACAGGGGGCGACCGGGGAGCTGTTTCTT.

In its sample, this clonotype was seen many times. The J gene is TRBJ2-5, the V gene TRBV14; D possibly matches TRBD1 or TRBD2 (6 bases each). The CDR3 contains 16 residues. The germline gives CDR1 SGHDN, CDR2 FVKESK. Trimming removed 0 bases from V and 5 bases from J, with 16 bases in between. This CDR3 is CASSQDPRGRWETQYF. As DNA, the CDR3 is TGTGCCAGCAGCCAAGATCCCCGGGGGCGTTGGGAGACCCAGTACTTC.

This clonotype was recorded many times. One end of the junction does not line up with germline, which may come from a read error. The rearrangement links TRBV18 to TRBJ2-7; 7 bases agree with TRBD1. This CDR3 spans 14 amino acids. Germline assignment: CDR1 KGHSH and CDR2 LQKENI. Here the CDR3 DNA reads TGTGCCAGTTCACCACCGGGACAGATCTACGAGCAGTACTTC. Translation gives CASSPPGQIYEQYF.

V usage is TRBV7-9 and J usage is TRBJ2-5; no clear D. Looked up from germline, CDR1 is SEHNR and CDR2 is FQNEAQ (reference sequence). Between the trimmed V and J ends, which lost 1 base and 6 bases, there was a span of 6 bases. The CDR3 is 12 residues long. The DNA for the CDR3 is TGTGCCAGCAGCTTAGAGGTCAAGACCCAGTACTTC. It translates to CASSLEVKTQYF.

The table lists this clonotype with many counts. The rearrangement joins TRBV9 to TRBJ1-1; D is perhaps TRBD1 (6 bases). Trimming pared 0 bases from V and 3 bases from J, leaving 12 bases between. This CDR3 region has 15 residues. Germline values: CDR1 SGDLS, CDR2 YYNGEE. The CDR3 bases are TGTGCCAGCAGCGTAGAACCAGGGGCCGACACTGAAGCTTTCTTT. Residues: CASSVEPGADTEAFF.

This clonotype was observed at least ten times. The CDR3 loop is CASSNTETGRDGYTF. CDR3 coding DNA: TGTGCCAGCAGCAACACCGAGACAGGGAGAGATGGCTACACCTTC. The chain carries TRBV13 and TRBJ1-2; TRBD1 aligns across 7 bases. Germline V gene sequence: CDR1 PRHDT, CDR2 FYEKMQ (reference sequence). The length of the CDR3 is 15 residues. V lost 5 bases, J lost 6 bases, and 12 bases stayed unmatched.

This clonotype was detected many times. The chain joins TRBV7-2 to TRBJ2-7; TRBD1 might be the D (6 bases). The V gene's germline CDR1 is SGHTA and CDR2 FQGNSA. Trimming shortened V by 2 bases and J by 2 bases, and 13 bases separated the two germline ends. The CDR3 loop spans 15 amino acids. The CDR3 region is CASSLQTGGPYEQYF. In DNA, the CDR3 is TGTGCCAGCAGCTTACAGACAGGTGGGCCCTACGAGCAGTACTTC.

This clonotype was observed at least ten times. The V gene is TRBV7-3, the J gene TRBJ2-2, with D possibly being TRBD2 (5 bases). Germline CDR1 SGHTA, CDR2 FQGTGA. This CDR3 is built from 13 residues. V gave up 5 bases and J gave up 6 bases, with 10 bases separating them. CDR3 bases: TGTGCCAGCAGCCCGCGGGCGTCCGGGGAGCTGTTTTTT. It encodes CASSPRASGELFF. Together with reference TRBV7-3 and TRBJ2-2, the CDR3 gives the full variable domain: GAGVSQTPSNKVTEKGKYVELRCDPISGHTALYWYRQSLGQGPEFLIYFQGTGAADDSGLPNDRFFAVRPEGSVSTLKIQRTERGDSAVYLCASSPRASGELFFGEGSRLTVL.

This clonotype was observed once. The gene calls are TRBV6-2 or TRBV6-3 and TRBJ2-7, with D perhaps TRBD2 (6 bases). CDR1 and CDR2 from the germline V gene are MNHEY and SVGEGT. This CDR3 is 15 amino acids long. V was pared by 4 bases and J by 3 bases, with 16 bases between. CDR3 sequence (DNA): TGTGCCAGCAGTTTCGGGACTGCAGGCAGCTACGAGCAGTACTTC. Protein: CASSFGTAGSYEQYF.

The V call is TRBV12-3 or TRBV12-4, the J call TRBJ2-2; D is perhaps TRBD1 (5 bases). The CDR3 covers 13 residues. V was clipped by 5 bases and J by 7 bases, with 11 bases between them. The CDR3 sequence is CASSHPGYGELFF. The CDR3 DNA sequence: TGTGCCAGCAGTCATCCAGGGTACGGGGAGCTGTTTTTT.

At least ten counts were recorded for this clonotype. V and J are TRBV10-3 and TRBJ2-5; 9 bases line up with TRBD1. The CDR3 has 14 residues. Germline V lookup: CDR1 ENHRY, CDR2 SYGVKD. V lost 6 bases and J lost 4; bases outside the gene matches: 6. This CDR3 is CAISGTGGGETQYF. The DNA of the CDR3 is TGTGCCATCAGCGGAACAGGGGGCGGAGAGACCCAGTACTTC.

This clonotype showed up many times. This rearrangement joins TRBV27 to TRBJ2-6; D is ambiguous. Germline lookup yields CDR1 MNHEY and CDR2 SMNVEV (reference sequence). There are 14 residues in the CDR3. The ends were cut back, 6 bases at V and 0 bases at J, with 6 bases in the middle. In nucleotides, the CDR3 is TGTGCCAGCAGCCACCACTCTGGGGCCAACGTCCTGACTTTC. This codes for CASSHHSGANVLTF.

The V gene is TRBV12-3 or TRBV12-4, the J gene TRBJ2-7; D is perhaps TRBD2 (5 bases). This CDR3 contains 15 residues. V was cut by 5 bases and J by 0 bases, with 14 bases left in between. Here the CDR3 DNA reads TGTGCCAGCAGTACCGAAGTGGCGGGCTCCTACGAGCAGTACTTC. Translating it yields CASSTEVAGSYEQYF.

This clonotype was recorded at least ten times. The gene calls are TRBV4-1 and TRBJ2-5, with D possibly matching TRBD2 (6 bases). Germline CDR1 and CDR2: MGHRA and YSYEKL. This CDR3 comprises 14 residues. V lost 0 bases to trimming and J lost 5 bases, with 10 bases between them. CDR3 DNA: TGCGCCAGCAGCCAAGAAGGAGGGCGCGAGACCCAGTACTTC. It is translated as CASSQEGGRETQYF.

A note on this clonotype: Compared with germline, one end of the junction differs, possibly owing to a read error. The CDR3 loop is CVSSFPPYEQYF. CDR3 DNA sequence: TGTGTCAGCAGTTTTCCGCCCTACGAGCAGTACTTC. The chain joins TRBV6-5 to TRBJ2-7; the D is unclear. The germline gives CDR1 MNHEY, CDR2 SVGAGI. This CDR3 is built from 12 residues.

At least ten counts were recorded for this clonotype. The chain recombines TRBV28 with TRBJ1-5; perhaps TRBD1 as D (5 bases). Trimming shortened V by 5 bases and J by 1 base, and 12 bases separated the two germline ends. Germline lookup yields CDR1 MDHEN and CDR2 SYDVKM. The CDR3 is made up of 15 amino acids. The CDR3 loop reads CASSPPGPSNQPQHF. The CDR3 nucleotides are TGTGCCAGCAGTCCCCCGGGGCCGAGCAATCAGCCCCAGCATTTT.

This clonotype was detected many times. The V call is TRBV7-2, the J call TRBJ2-7; either TRBD1 or TRBD2 may supply D (5 bases each). Between the trimmed V and J ends, which lost 5 bases and 6 bases, there was a span of 14 bases. The CDR3 contains 13 residues. Germline V lookup: CDR1 SGHTA, CDR2 FQGNSA. CDR3 DNA sequence: TGTGCCAGCAGCGCAAGTACAGGACTCGAGCAGTACTTC. Translating it yields CASSASTGLEQYF.

This clonotype was counted at least ten times. The rearrangement links TRBV11-1 to TRBJ1-1, with D tentatively TRBD1 (5 bases). V lost 1 base, J lost 0 bases, and 12 bases lay in between. Looked up from germline, CDR1 is SGHAT and CDR2 is FQDESV (reference sequence). This CDR3 comprises 16 residues. CDR3 sequence (DNA): TGTGCCAGCAGCTTAGATGCAGGGTCTGTGAACACTGAAGCTTTCTTT. It codes for CASSLDAGSVNTEAFF.

This clonotype was counted ten times or more. This chain uses TRBV18 with TRBJ2-5, with 10 bases lining up with TRBD1. Germline CDR1 is KGHSH and CDR2 is LQKENI. The CDR3 extends over 16 amino acids. With 3 bases clipped from V and 0 bases from J, the junction kept 4 bases outside the gene matches. The CDR3 DNA is TGTGCCAGCTCACCCCCGACAGGGGGCTACCAAGAGACCCAGTACTTC. Residues: CASSPPTGGYQETQYF.

CDR3 sequence reads: CAIGAGSYEQYF. The CDR3 DNA reads TGTGCCATAGGGGCAGGGTCCTACGAGCAGTACTTC. The V gene is TRBV6-1, the J gene TRBJ2-7; D may be TRBD1 (5 bases). Trimming removed 10 bases at V and 1 base at J, with 11 bases between. Looked up from germline, CDR1 is MNHNS and CDR2 is SASEGT. The CDR3 consists of 12 residues.

The sample holds a few counts of this clonotype. This sequence joins TRBV7-2 and TRBJ2-7; D is unclear. Trimming removed 1 base at V and 4 bases at J, with 8 bases between. Germline CDR1 reads SGHTA; CDR2 reads FQGNSA. This CDR3 has 13 amino acids. The chain's CDR3 is CASSLEKAYEQYF. CDR3 coding DNA: TGTGCCAGCAGCTTAGAGAAAGCGTACGAGCAGTACTTC.

The chain combines TRBV11-2 with TRBJ2-2; 9 nucleotides agree with TRBD1. Trimming cost V 8 bases and J 3 bases; bases outside gene matches: 4. The CDR3 is 14 amino acids. The V gene's germline CDR1 is SGHAT and CDR2 FQNNGV. CDR3 loop: CASRRTGDTGELFF. In nucleotides, the CDR3 is TGTGCCAGCCGCCGGACAGGGGACACCGGGGAGCTGTTTTTT.

This sequence joins TRBV12-5 and TRBJ1-3; D is undetermined. This CDR3 has 18 residues. V lost 0 bases to trimming and J lost 0 bases, with 15 bases between them. Germline V CDR1 and CDR2: LGHNT, FRNRAP. This CDR3 reads CASGLVMGRTSSGNTIYF. The CDR3 DNA follows: TGTGCTAGTGGTTTGGTCATGGGTCGGACTAGCTCTGGAAACACCATATATTTT.

The rearrangement joins TRBV11-2 to TRBJ1-2, with 11 bases aligning to TRBD1. V dropped 4 bases and J dropped 0; count of bases not matched to a gene: 7. CDR3 length: 17 amino acids. Germline V gene lookup returns CDR1 SGHAT and CDR2 FQNNGV. Here the CDR3 DNA reads TGTGCCAGCAGCTCCCGGACAGGGGGCCGGTCTAACTATGGCTACACCTTC. It yields the protein CASSSRTGGRSNYGYTF. The whole variable domain, remainder taken from reference TRBV11-2 and TRBJ1-2, is EAGVAQSPRYKIIEKRQSVAFWCNPISGHATLYWYQQILGQGPKLLIQFQNNGVVDDSQLPKDRFSAERLKGVDSTLKIQPAKLEDSAVYLCASSSRTGGRSNYGYTFGSGTRLTVV.

This clonotype was picked up many times. This chain joins TRBV20-1 and TRBJ2-5; no clear D. The V gene's germline CDR1 is DFQATT and CDR2 SNEGSKA (reference sequence). CDR3 length: 15 amino acids. V lost 0 bases, J lost 5 bases, and 16 bases lay in between. In DNA, the CDR3 is TGCAGTGCTAGAGATCGGCAGAAACTGGCGGAGACCCAGTACTTC. This encodes CSARDRQKLAETQYF.

This clonotype was observed at least ten times. V usage is TRBV10-3 and J usage is TRBJ1-2; no clear D. Germline loops: CDR1 ENHRY, CDR2 SYGVKD. The ends were cut back, 1 base at V and 7 bases at J, with 10 bases in the middle. The CDR3 runs 13 residues. The CDR3 reads CAISEFVGSGYTF. As DNA, the CDR3 is TGTGCCATCAGTGAGTTTGTAGGCTCTGGCTACACCTTC.

This clonotype was observed at least ten times. The chain recombines TRBV20-1 with TRBJ2-5, with 10 bases aligning to TRBD2. Germline CDR1 is DFQATT and CDR2 is SNEGSKA (reference sequence). The CDR3 runs to 18 residues. V gave up 3 bases and J gave up 1 base; unmatched junction bases: 14. CDR3 DNA sequence: TGCAGTGCTAGGTGGGGGGTAGCGGGGGGTTTTCTCCAAGAGACCCAGTACTTC. This encodes CSARWGVAGGFLQETQYF.